Sequencing of this T cell receptor (beta chain) was carried out in a study of identical twins (dated by TCRdb to 2016 to 2018). Turning to the overall study: To test whether fetal clonotypes persist, this study deep-sequenced TCR alpha and beta repertoires from monozygotic twins, from unrelated adults of various ages, and from cord blood. Replicate twin experiments were performed at different times using different library preparation protocols to rule out contamination.

Libraries were built with 5' RACE. Instrument used: Illumina HiSeq 2000. A universal primer binding site was added through template switching, and the final cDNA carried a unique molecular identifier so that TCR cDNA molecules could be counted accurately. Specific primers in the conserved constant-segment region were used to synthesize first-strand cDNA for the TCR alpha and beta chains. To control for contamination, each cDNA library was double barcoded with a SMART-Mk sample barcode plus Illumina barcodes. TruSeq adapter sequences, together with Illumina sample barcodes, were added in two successive PCR steps. The TCR alpha and beta cDNA libraries were sequenced on the Illumina HiSeq platform using custom primers. As for the original processing: Raw reads were processed with MiGEC to extract unique molecular identifiers, and MiXCR was used to determine CDR3 positions. Recombination models were inferred per individual with the repgenHMM and IGoR tools using an EM algorithm. The tcR package in R was used for shared clonotype analysis, with sharing normalized by the product of cloneset sizes. To study raw recombination without the effects of thymic and clonal selection, out-of-frame nonproductive sequences were analyzed. TCRdb's own reprocessing of the public reads used fastp at Q25 and MiXCR and kept productive beta chains. Each entry is one CDR3 protein sequence, shown with its most common DNA and genes. These V and J calls originate from TCRdb's pipeline instead of the authors' own analysis. This sample has under 800,000 distinct CDR3 sequences in its table, and roughly 20% of those were observed once. The biggest ten clones account for 4.3% of the sample.

In regard to this clonotype: No cognate antigen has been identified for it. Base quality data are lacking; no much larger clone is found one base away.

Sequences MNHEY (CDR1) and SMNVEV (CDR2) are obtained from the germline V gene (reference sequence). The junction shows trimming of 3 bases on V and 0 bases on J, plus 18 bases between the germline ends. There are 17 amino acids in the CDR3, from cysteine to phenylalanine inclusive. The CDR3 DNA has 51 bases and is translated from base 1. Every donor was a healthy Caucasian. Three pairs of female monozygotic twins, all aged about 18 to 29 years, made up the twin cohort. Peripheral blood mononuclear cells were the source from which RNA for the TCR libraries was isolated. General findings and caveats noted by the study authors: Excess twin sharing in beta out-of-frame sequences was weaker because fewer shared sequences lowered the signal-to-noise ratio. Compared with coincidental sharing between unrelated individuals, an excess of low generation-probability sequences was observed among out-of-frame TCR alpha sequences shared between twins. Abundant cord blood beta clonotypes had fewer insertions, young adult naive repertoires showed a similar but weaker trend, and memory repertoires showed no such trend. Because the same donors could not be followed over many years, the conclusions relied on cross-sectional statistical analysis. Out-of-frame TCR alpha sharing in monozygotic twins was systematically underestimated by recombination models, whereas sharing between unrelated individuals was in agreement with the recombination models. Zero-insertion analyses could be partly confounded by invariant T cells such as MAIT and iNKT, although diverse VJ usage argued against such confounding for most clonotypes.

These same records also appear under a second study, on T cells expressing NK-cell markers. The second paper further reports: Three sorted T-cell subsets (CD3+CD56+NKG2C+, CD3+CD56+NKG2C- and CD3+CD56-NKG2C+) from 7 to 9 donors had their TCR beta-chain repertoires profiled. Among the eight sequenced donors, seven were HCMV-seropositive and one was HCMV-seronegative. To restrict sorting to alphabetaTCR-expressing T cells, an anti-gammadeltaTCR antibody was added in several experiments. In over 5 donors, the dominant CD3+CD56+NKG2C+ clonotypes were among the top 10 CD8+ clonotypes and accounted for about 1.0-7.5% of CD8+ T cells. Those dominant clonotypes were again the most abundant among CD3+CD56-NKG2C+ cells in a handful of donors, at about 28.3-65%. It remained unclear whether the expanded NKG2C-expressing T cell clones were specific for HCMV antigens. Randomly selected healthy volunteers, three men and five women, were used as the eight sequenced donors. HCMV serostatus was determined by detecting HCMV-specific IgG in serum with a commercial ELISA kit. For a handful of donors, bulk peripheral blood T-cell repertoires were also sequenced from unsorted PBMC. MIGEC was used to demultiplex reads and group reads by UMI, and MiTCR was used to assemble and quantify clonotypes. Only TCR cDNA sequences supported by at least two reads were kept to exclude erroneous sequences. The tcR package was used for downstream repertoire analysis, with clonotypes matched between fractions based on CDR3 nucleotide sequence plus V segment. VDJmatch was used to annotate antigen specificity against VDJdb, with one amino acid substitution in CDR3 allowed.

This clonotype originated in a woman aged 18 to 35 in good health. Sequenced material: PBMCs. The chain couples TRBV27 to TRBJ2-7, with TRBD2 perhaps the D gene, on 6 matching bases. The DNA sequence is TGTGCCAGCAGTTTGAGAAGCGGGCTCTTCGACTCCTACGAGCAGTACTTC. Its protein reads: CASSLRSGLFDSYEQYF.